The source of this T cell receptor (beta chain) is a study of blood T cell repertoires in COVID-19. The germline V gene encodes CDR1 MGHRA and CDR2 YSYEKL. This CDR3 spans 13 amino acids. V lost 0 bases to trimming and J lost 4 bases, with 7 bases between them. The table came from immunoSEQ multiplex PCR; TCRdb's copy has only in-frame clones and leaves some out. The sample shows about 130,000 clones, approximately 86% of them seen only once. The sample taken for sequencing was PBMCs or T cells enriched from blood (not recorded which). This TCR was sampled from a woman aged 45-65 years who had recovered from COVID-19. V and J are TRBV4-1 and TRBJ2-7, with D unresolved. The CDR3 coding sequence is TGCGCCAGCAGCCAAGAGAACTGGTACGAGCAGTACTTC. Translating it yields CASSQENWYEQYF.